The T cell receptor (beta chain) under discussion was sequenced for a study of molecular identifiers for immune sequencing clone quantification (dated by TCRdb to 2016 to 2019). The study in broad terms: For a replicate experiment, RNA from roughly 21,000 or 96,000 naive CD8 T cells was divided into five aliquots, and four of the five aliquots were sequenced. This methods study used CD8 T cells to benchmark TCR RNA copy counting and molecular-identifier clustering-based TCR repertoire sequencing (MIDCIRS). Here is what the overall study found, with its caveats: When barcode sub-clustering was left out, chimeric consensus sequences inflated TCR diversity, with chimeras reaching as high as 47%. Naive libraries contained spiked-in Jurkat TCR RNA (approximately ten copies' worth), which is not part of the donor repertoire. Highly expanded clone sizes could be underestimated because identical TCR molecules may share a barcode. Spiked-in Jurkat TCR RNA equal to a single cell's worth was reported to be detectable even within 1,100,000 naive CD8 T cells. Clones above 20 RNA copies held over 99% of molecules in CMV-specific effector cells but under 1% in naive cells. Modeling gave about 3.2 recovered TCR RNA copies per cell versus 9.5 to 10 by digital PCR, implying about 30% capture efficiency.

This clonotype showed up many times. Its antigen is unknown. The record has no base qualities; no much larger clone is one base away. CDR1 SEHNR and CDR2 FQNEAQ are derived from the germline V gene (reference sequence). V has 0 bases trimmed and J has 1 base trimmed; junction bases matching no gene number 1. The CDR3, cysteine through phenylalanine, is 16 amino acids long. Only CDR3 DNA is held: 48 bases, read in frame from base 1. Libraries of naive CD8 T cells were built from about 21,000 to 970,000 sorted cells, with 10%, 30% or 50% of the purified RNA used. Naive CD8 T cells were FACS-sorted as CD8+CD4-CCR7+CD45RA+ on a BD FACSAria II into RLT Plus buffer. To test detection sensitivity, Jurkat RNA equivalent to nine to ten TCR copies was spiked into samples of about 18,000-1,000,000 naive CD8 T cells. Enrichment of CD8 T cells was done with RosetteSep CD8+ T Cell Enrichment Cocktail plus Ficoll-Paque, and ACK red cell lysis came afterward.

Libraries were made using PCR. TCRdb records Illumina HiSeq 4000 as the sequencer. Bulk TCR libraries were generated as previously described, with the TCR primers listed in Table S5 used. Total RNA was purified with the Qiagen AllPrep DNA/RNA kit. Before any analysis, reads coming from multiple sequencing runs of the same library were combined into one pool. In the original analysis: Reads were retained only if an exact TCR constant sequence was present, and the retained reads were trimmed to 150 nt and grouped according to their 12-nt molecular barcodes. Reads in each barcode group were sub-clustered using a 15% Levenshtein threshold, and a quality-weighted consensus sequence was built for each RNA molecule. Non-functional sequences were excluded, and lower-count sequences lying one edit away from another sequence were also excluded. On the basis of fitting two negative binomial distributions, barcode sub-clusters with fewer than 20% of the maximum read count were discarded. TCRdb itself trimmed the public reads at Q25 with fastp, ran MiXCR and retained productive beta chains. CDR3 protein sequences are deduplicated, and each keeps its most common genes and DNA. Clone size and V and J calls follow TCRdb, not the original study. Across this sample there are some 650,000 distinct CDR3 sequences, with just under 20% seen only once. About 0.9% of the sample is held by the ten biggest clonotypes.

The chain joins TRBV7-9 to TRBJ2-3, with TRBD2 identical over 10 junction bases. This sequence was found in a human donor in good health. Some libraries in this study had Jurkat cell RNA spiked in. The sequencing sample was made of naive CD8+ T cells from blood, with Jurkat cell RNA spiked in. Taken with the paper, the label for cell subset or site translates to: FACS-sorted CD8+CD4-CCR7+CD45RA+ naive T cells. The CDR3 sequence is CASSLALAGGTDTQYF. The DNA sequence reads TGTGCCAGCAGCTTAGCGCTAGCGGGAGGCACAGATACGCAGTATTTT.